Described below is a single T cell receptor (beta chain) sequence and its context. The data derive from a study of T cells in localized non-small cell lung cancer. TCRdb's copy holds only in-frame clones and misses some; the assay was immunoSEQ multiplex PCR. Here the sample spans about 1,200 clones, roughly 35% being singletons. The TCR comes from a male donor at least 60 years old with stage II squamous cell lung carcinoma. This material consisted of lung tumor tissue, taken before any cancer treatment.

The CDR3 reads CSVERLAPTDTQYF. The CDR3 DNA reads TGCAGCGTTGAAAGACTAGCGCCCACAGATACGCAGTATTTT. The V call is TRBV29-1, the J call TRBJ2-3; 8 nucleotides agree with TRBD2. Germline V CDR1 and CDR2: SQVTM, ANQGSEA. With 2 bases clipped from V and 2 bases from J, the junction kept 3 bases outside the gene matches. The CDR3 runs to 14 residues.